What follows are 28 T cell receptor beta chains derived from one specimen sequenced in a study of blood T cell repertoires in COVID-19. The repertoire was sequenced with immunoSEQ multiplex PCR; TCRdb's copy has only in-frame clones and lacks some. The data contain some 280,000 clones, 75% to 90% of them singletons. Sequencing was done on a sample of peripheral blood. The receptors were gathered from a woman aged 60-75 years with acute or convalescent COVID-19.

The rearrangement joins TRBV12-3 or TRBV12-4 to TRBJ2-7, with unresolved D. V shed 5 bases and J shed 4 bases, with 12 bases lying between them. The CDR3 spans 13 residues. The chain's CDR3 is CASSPNSGYEQYF. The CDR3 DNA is TGTGCCAGCAGTCCCAATTCGGGTTACGAGCAGTACTTC.

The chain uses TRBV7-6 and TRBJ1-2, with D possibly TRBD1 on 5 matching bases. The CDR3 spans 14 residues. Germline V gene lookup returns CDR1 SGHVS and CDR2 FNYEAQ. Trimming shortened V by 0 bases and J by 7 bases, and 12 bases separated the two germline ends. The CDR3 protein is CASSLAGGLTGYTF. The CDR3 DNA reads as TGTGCCAGCAGCTTAGCGGGGGGGTTGACTGGCTACACCTTC.

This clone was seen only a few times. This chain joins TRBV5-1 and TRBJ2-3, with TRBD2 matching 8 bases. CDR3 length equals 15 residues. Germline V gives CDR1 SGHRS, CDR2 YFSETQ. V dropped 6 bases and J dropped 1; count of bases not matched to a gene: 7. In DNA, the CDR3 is TGCGCCAGCATCGACTCAGCGGGAGGCACAGATACGCAGTATTTT. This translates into CASIDSAGGTDTQYF.

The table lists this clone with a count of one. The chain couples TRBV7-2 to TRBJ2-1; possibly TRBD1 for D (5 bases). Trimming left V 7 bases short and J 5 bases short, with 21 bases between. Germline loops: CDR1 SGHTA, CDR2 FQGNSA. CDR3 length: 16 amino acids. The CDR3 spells CASNPLEQTAHNEQFF. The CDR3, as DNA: TGTGCCAGCAACCCCTTGGAACAGACAGCGCACAATGAGCAGTTCTTC.

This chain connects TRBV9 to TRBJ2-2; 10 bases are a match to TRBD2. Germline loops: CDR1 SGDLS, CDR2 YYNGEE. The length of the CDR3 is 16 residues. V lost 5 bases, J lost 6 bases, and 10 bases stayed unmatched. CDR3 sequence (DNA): TGTGCCAGCAGTCAGAGGAGCGGGAGGGCCGCCGGGGAGCTGTTTTTT. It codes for CASSQRSGRAAGELFF.

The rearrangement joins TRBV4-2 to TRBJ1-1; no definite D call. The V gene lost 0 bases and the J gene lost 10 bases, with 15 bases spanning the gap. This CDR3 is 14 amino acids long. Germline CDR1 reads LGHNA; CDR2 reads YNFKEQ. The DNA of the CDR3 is TGTGCCAGCAGCCAAGAAGTGGGGTGGGAGGGAGCTTTCTTT. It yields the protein CASSQEVGWEGAFF.

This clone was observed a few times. CDR3 region: CASSPPPGQGRYEQYF. The DNA for the CDR3 is TGTGCCAGCAGCCCCCCTCCGGGACAGGGCAGATACGAGCAGTACTTC. V and J are TRBV3-1 (or the pseudogene TRBV3-2) and TRBJ2-7; 9 positions agree with TRBD1. This CDR3 has 16 amino acids. The J segment lost 4 bases and the V segment lost 4 bases, leaving 11 bases of the junction unmatched. Germline V gene sequence: CDR1 LGHDT, CDR2 YNNKEL (reference sequence).

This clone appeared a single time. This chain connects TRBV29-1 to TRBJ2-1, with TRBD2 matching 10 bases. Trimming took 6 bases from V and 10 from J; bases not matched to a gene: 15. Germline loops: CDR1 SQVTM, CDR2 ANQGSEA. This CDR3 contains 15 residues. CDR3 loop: CSVEISGRAFGEQFF. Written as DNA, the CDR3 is TGCAGCGTCGAAATAAGCGGGAGGGCTTTCGGGGAGCAGTTCTTC.

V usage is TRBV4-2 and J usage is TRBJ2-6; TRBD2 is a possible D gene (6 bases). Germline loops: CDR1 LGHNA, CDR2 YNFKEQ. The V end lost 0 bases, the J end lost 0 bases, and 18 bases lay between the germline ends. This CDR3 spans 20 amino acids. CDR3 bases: TGTGCCAGCAGCCAAGAAGAATCGGCTAGCGATAGCTCTGGGGCCAACGTCCTGACTTTC. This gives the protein CASSQEESASDSSGANVLTF.

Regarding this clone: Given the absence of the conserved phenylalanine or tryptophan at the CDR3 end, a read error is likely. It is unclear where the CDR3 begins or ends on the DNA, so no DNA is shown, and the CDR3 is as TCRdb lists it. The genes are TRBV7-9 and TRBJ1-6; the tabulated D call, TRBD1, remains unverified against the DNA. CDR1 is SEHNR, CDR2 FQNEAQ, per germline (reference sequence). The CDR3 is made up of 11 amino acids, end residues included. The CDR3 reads CASSLRDTSGL.

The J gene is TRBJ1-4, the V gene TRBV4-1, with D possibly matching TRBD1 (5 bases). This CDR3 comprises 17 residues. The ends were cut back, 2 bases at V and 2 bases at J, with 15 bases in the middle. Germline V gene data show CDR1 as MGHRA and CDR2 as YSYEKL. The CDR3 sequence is CASSQRTEGLTNEKLFF. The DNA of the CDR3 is TGCGCCAGCAGCCAACGGACGGAGGGACTCACTAATGAAAAACTGTTTTTT.

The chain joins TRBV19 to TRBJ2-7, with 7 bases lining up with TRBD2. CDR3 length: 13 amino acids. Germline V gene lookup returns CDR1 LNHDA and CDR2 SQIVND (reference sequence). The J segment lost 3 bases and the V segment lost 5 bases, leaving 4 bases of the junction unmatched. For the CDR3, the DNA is TGTGCCAGTAGTCGGGGAGGGGACTACGAGCAGTACTTC. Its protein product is CASSRGGDYEQYF.

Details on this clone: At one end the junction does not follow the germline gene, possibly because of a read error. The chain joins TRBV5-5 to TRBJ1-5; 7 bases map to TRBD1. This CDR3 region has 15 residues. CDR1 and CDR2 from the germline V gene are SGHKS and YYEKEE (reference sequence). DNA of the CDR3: TGTGCCAGCAGTTTGGGGGAAGGGGGCTATCAGCCCCAGCATTTT. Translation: CASSLGEGGYQPQHF. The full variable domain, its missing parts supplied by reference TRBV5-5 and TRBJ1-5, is DAGVTQSPTHLIKTRGQQVTLRCSPISGHKSVSWYQQVLGQGPQFIFQYYEKEERGRGNFPDRFSARQFPNYSSELNVNALLLGDSALYLCASSLGEGGYQPQHFGDGTRLSIL.

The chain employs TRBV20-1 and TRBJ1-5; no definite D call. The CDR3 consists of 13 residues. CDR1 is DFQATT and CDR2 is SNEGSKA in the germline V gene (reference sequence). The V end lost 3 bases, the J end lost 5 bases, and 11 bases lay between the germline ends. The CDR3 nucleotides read TGCAGTGCTAGTACGGCGGATGATCAGCCCCAGCATTTT. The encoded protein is CSASTADDQPQHF.

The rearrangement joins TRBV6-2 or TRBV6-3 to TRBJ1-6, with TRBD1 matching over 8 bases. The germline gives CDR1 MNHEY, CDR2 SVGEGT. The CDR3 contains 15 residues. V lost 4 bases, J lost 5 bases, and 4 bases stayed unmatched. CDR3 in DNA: TGTGCCAGCAGTTCCCGGACAGGGAATAATTCACCCCTCCACTTT. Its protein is CASSSRTGNNSPLHF.

Written as DNA, the CDR3 is TGTGCCAGCAGGAGGGACTTCTCCTACGAGCAGTACTTC. Its protein is CASRRDFSYEQYF. V usage is TRBV6-5 and J usage is TRBJ2-7, with D tentatively TRBD2 (6 bases). Trimming pared 6 bases from V and 0 bases from J, leaving 9 bases between. Germline values: CDR1 MNHEY, CDR2 SVGAGI. CDR3 length equals 13 residues.

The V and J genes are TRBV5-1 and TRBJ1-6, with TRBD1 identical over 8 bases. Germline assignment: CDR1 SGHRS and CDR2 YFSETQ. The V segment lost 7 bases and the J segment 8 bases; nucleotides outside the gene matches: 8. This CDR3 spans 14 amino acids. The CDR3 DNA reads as TGCGCCAGCGAACTCGGACAGGGAGATTCACCCCTCCACTTT. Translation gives CASELGQGDSPLHF.

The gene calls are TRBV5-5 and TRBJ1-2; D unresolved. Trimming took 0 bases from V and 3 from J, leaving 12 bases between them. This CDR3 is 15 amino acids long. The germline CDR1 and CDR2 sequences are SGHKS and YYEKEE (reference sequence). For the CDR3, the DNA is TGTGCCAGCAGCTTGGGCGGGGAGTTCCACTATGGCTACACCTTC. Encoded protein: CASSLGGEFHYGYTF.

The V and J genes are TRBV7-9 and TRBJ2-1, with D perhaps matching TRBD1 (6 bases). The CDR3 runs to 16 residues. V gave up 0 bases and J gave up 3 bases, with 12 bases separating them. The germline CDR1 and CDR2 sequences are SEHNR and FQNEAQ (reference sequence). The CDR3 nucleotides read TGTGCCAGCAGCTTAGCGGGACAAGACAGCTACAATGAGCAGTTCTTC. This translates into CASSLAGQDSYNEQFF.

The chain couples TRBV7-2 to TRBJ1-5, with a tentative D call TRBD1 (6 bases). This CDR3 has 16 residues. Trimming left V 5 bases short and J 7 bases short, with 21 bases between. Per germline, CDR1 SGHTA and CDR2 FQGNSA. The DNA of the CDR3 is TGTGCCAGCAGCGAAATGAACCCAGGGGTTGGACAGCCCCAGCATTTT. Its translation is CASSEMNPGVGQPQHF.

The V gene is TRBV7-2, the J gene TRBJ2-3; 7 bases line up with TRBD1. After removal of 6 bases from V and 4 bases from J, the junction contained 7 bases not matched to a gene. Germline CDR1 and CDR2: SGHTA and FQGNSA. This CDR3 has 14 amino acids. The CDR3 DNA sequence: TGTGCCAGCAGTCTTACAGGGGTGGCAGATACGCAGTATTTT. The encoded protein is CASSLTGVADTQYF.

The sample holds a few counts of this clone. CDR3 sequence reads: CASSPWASYEQYF. DNA for the CDR3: TGCGCCAGCAGCCCTTGGGCCTCCTACGAGCAGTACTTC. J is TRBJ2-7 and V is TRBV4-3, with D uncertain. The V end was cut by 4 bases, the J end by 0 bases, with 7 bases between. Germline V gene sequence: CDR1 LGHNA, CDR2 YSLEER. This CDR3 is 13 amino acids long.

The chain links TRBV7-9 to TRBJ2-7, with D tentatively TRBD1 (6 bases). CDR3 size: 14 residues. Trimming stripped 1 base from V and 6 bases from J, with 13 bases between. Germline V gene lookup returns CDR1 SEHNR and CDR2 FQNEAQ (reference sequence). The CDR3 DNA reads TGTGCCAGCAGCTTAGGACAGGCCAATAGCGAGCAGTACTTC. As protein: CASSLGQANSEQYF.

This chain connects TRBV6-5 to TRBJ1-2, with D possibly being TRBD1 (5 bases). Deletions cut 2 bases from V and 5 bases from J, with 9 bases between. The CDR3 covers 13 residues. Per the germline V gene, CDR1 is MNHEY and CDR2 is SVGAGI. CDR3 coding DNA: TGTGCCAGCAGTTACCGGGACTGGTATGGCTACACCTTC. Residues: CASSYRDWYGYTF.

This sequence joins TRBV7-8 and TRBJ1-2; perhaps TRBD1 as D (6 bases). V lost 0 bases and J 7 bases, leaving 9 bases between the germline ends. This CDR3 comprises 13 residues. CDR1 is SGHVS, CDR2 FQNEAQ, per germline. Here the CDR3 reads CASSLAGGPGYTF. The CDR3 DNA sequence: TGTGCCAGCAGCTTAGCGGGGGGGCCTGGCTACACCTTC.

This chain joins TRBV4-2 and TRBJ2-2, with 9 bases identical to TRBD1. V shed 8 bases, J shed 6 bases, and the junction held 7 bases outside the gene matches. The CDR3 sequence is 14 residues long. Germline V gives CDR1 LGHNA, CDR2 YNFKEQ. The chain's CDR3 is CASEPGQGSGELFF. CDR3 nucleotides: TGTGCCAGCGAGCCGGGACAGGGTTCCGGGGAGCTGTTTTTT.

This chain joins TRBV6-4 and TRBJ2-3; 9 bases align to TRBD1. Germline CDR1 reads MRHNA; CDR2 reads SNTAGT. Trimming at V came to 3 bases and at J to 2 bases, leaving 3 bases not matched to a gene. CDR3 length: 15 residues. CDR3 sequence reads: CASSEGTGTTDTQYF. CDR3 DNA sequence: TGTGCCAGCAGTGAAGGGACAGGGACCACAGATACGCAGTATTTT.

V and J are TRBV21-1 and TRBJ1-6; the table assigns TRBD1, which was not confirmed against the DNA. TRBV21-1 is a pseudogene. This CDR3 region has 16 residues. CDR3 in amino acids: CASSEGGARLASPLHF. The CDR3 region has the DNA TGTGCCAGCAGTGAAGGGGGCGCCCGTCTTGCGTCACCCCTCCACTTT.